Shown below are 7 T cell receptor beta chains from a single sample sequenced in a study of long-term antiretroviral therapy in people with HIV. The immunoSEQ assay was v3.0, run at survey level. Only in-frame clones appear in the TCRdb table, and some are missing; sequencing was by immunoSEQ multiplex PCR. The table shows some 26,000 clones, with about 88% occurring only once. The material sequenced was unsorted PBMCs, taken roughly 2.7 years after starting antiretroviral therapy. The receptors derive from a man aged 40-50 years with HIV.

This clone was seen a handful of times. This chain joins TRBV7-2 and TRBJ1-2, with 9 bases that match TRBD1. Germline V CDR1 and CDR2: SGHTA, FQGNSA. The CDR3 runs 15 residues. Losses at the gene ends were 3 bases for V and 6 bases for J; bases not matched to a gene: 8. CDR3 sequence reads: CASSLMGQGLDGYTF. CDR3 coding DNA: TGTGCCAGCAGCTTGATGGGACAGGGCCTTGATGGCTACACCTTC.

This chain connects TRBV27 to TRBJ2-7; 9 nucleotides line up with TRBD2. The CDR3 has 15 amino acids. The V and J ends lost 3 bases and 1 base, in that order; junction bases with no gene match: 4. CDR1 is MNHEY, CDR2 SMNVEV, per germline (reference sequence). CDR3 protein: CASSFSSGSSYEQYF. DNA for the CDR3: TGTGCCAGCAGTTTTAGTAGCGGGAGTTCCTACGAGCAGTACTTC.

The chain combines TRBV19 with TRBJ1-4, with 7 bases that match TRBD1. Looked up from germline, CDR1 is LNHDA and CDR2 is SQIVND (reference sequence). With 5 bases clipped from V and 4 bases from J, the junction kept 7 bases outside the gene matches. The CDR3 is 15 amino acids. The CDR3 coding sequence is TGTGCCAGTAGTCTGCAGGGGGAAGTTAATGAAAAACTGTTTTTT. Translation: CASSLQGEVNEKLFF. Supplemented by reference TRBV19 and TRBJ1-4, the full variable domain reads DGGITQSPKYLFRKEGQNVTLSCEQNLNHDAMYWYRQDPGQGLRLIYYSQIVNDFQKGDIAEGYSVSREKKESFPLTVTSAQKNPTAFYLCASSLQGEVNEKLFFGSGTQLSVL.

This clone appeared a few times. The CDR3 DNA sequence: TGTGCCAGCAGCTTAATTGGGACTAGTACGAGCTCCTACAATGAGCAGTTCTTC. Translation gives CASSLIGTSTSSYNEQFF. This chain connects TRBV7-2 to TRBJ2-1; 8 bases map to TRBD2. Trimming removed 2 bases from V and 0 bases from J; junction bases left unmatched: 9. CDR1 is SGHTA and CDR2 is FQGNSA in the germline V gene. The CDR3 spans 18 residues.

The CDR3 sequence is CASSQKDRVWAGANVLTF. CDR3 nucleotides: TGTGCCAGTAGTCAAAAGGACAGGGTATGGGCTGGGGCCAACGTCCTGACTTTC. The V and J genes are TRBV19 and TRBJ2-6; 8 nucleotides match TRBD1. Germline V gene data show CDR1 as LNHDA and CDR2 as SQIVND (reference sequence). Trimming at V came to 5 bases and at J to 2 bases, leaving 11 bases not matched to a gene. The CDR3 has 18 residues.

This chain uses TRBV28 with TRBJ2-3; D remains unclear. Trimming left V 4 bases short and J 0 bases short, with 11 bases between. Germline V gene sequence: CDR1 MDHEN, CDR2 SYDVKM. The CDR3 covers 15 residues. The CDR3 DNA is TGTGCCAGCAGTTCCGCGGTCCTAAGCACAGATACGCAGTATTTT. This encodes CASSSAVLSTDTQYF.

This clone is deemed medium-sized. J is TRBJ2-5 and V is TRBV27; D remains unclear. V was pared by 3 bases and J by 0 bases, with 8 bases between. The CDR3 runs 14 residues. CDR1 is MNHEY, CDR2 SMNVEV, per germline (reference sequence). CDR3 sequence: CASSFQAYQETQYF. The CDR3, as DNA: TGTGCCAGCAGTTTTCAAGCGTACCAAGAGACCCAGTACTTC.